Below, 32 T cell receptor beta chains from the same sample are listed, as sequenced in a study of blood T cell repertoires in COVID-19. Using immunoSEQ multiplex PCR, the repertoire was profiled, and TCRdb retains in-frame clones only, with some absent. The table shows about 350,000 clones, with 86% occurring only once. The sequenced sample was peripheral blood. The receptors come from a woman aged 55-69 years with COVID-19, enrolled during active disease.

The J gene is TRBJ1-5, the V gene TRBV11-2; tentatively, D is TRBD1 (5 bases). CDR1 is SGHAT, CDR2 FQNNGV, per germline. The CDR3 is 15 residues long. Trimming pared 2 bases from V and 2 bases from J, leaving 10 bases between. In DNA, the CDR3 is TGTGCCAGCAGCTTATCAGGGAATGGCAATCAGCCCCAGCATTTT. Translated, it gives CASSLSGNGNQPQHF.

The V gene is TRBV5-4, the J gene TRBJ1-1; 11 nucleotides agree with TRBD1. Germline V gene lookup returns CDR1 SGHNT and CDR2 YYREEE (reference sequence). The CDR3 is made up of 18 amino acids. V lost 4 bases and J lost 4; bases outside the gene matches: 15. CDR3 nucleotides: TGTGCCAGCAGCCTTATTCCGGGACAGGGGGGGGCAGGCACTGAAGCTTTCTTT. Residues: CASSLIPGQGGAGTEAFF.

This clone turned up a few times. The germline gene is not matched at one end of the junction; a read error may be the cause. This chain connects TRBV7-6 to TRBJ2-3; D ambiguous. There are 14 residues in the CDR3. Germline V gene lookup returns CDR1 SGHVS and CDR2 FNYEAQ. DNA for the CDR3: TGTGCCAGCAGCTTAGACCGACTCACAAATACGCAGTATTTT. Translation gives CASSLDRLTNTQYF.

This clone has a single count. This chain links TRBV7-9 with TRBJ1-1, with a possible D match to TRBD1 (6 bases). The germline V gene encodes CDR1 SEHNR and CDR2 FQNEAQ (reference sequence). V lost 3 bases, J lost 2 bases, and 16 bases lay in between. CDR3 size: 16 residues. The CDR3 nucleotides read TGTGCCAGCAGCTTGACCCCGACGACAGGAAACACTGAAGCTTTCTTT. Its protein product is CASSLTPTTGNTEAFF. Full variable domain (rest looked up from reference TRBV7-9 and TRBJ1-1): DTGVSQNPRHKITKRGQNVTFRCDPISEHNRLYWYRQTLGQGPEFLTYFQNEAQLEKSRLLSDRFSAERPKGSFSTLEIQRTEQGDSAMYLCASSLTPTTGNTEAFFGQGTRLTVV.

J is TRBJ1-2 and V is TRBV27; 12 bases are a match to TRBD1. The CDR3 is made up of 15 amino acids. Trimming removed 7 bases from V and 8 bases from J; junction bases left unmatched: 11. Germline lookup yields CDR1 MNHEY and CDR2 SMNVEV (reference sequence). The CDR3 sequence is CASTFLGQGAKGYTF. The CDR3 coding sequence is TGTGCCAGCACTTTCCTGGGACAGGGGGCGAAGGGCTACACCTTC.

The chain uses TRBV5-1 and TRBJ1-4, with D possibly TRBD1 on 5 matching bases. The V gene's germline CDR1 is SGHRS and CDR2 YFSETQ. CDR3 length equals 13 residues. Trimming removed 4 bases at V and 16 bases at J, with 20 bases between. The CDR3 DNA is TGCGCCAGCAGCCCGGGGGGTCAGTCTACGACGTTTTTT. As protein: CASSPGGQSTTFF.

The chain recombines TRBV7-2 with TRBJ1-3; TRBD1 matches at 7 bases. J was trimmed by 4 bases and V by 3 bases; bases with no gene match: 6. CDR1 SGHTA and CDR2 FQGNSA come from the germline V gene. The CDR3 is made up of 15 amino acids. CDR3 amino acids: CASSFPTGQGNTIYF. CDR3 sequence (DNA): TGTGCCAGCAGCTTCCCCACGGGACAGGGAAACACCATATATTTT.

This chain uses TRBV3-1 (or the pseudogene TRBV3-2) with TRBJ1-4; D possibly corresponds to TRBD1 (5 bases). CDR3 length equals 15 residues. CDR1 and CDR2 from the germline V gene are LGHDT and YNNKEL (reference sequence). V was pared by 1 base and J by 7 bases, with 13 bases between. The CDR3 sequence: CASSQGVRVGEKLFF. The CDR3 DNA reads as TGTGCCAGCAGCCAAGGAGTCAGGGTTGGTGAAAAACTGTTTTTT.

The chain is built from TRBV7-2 and TRBJ1-4; D possibly corresponds to TRBD1 (6 bases). CDR3 length: 16 residues. The V gene lost 1 base and the J gene lost 4 bases, with 13 bases spanning the gap. The germline V gene encodes CDR1 SGHTA and CDR2 FQGNSA. The CDR3 sequence: CASSLGGQGLNEKLFF. CDR3 bases: TGTGCCAGCAGCTTAGGAGGGCAGGGGCTTAATGAAAAACTGTTTTTT.

For this clone: Other DNA sequences in the same sample also yield this CDR3. The rearrangement uses TRBV7-9 and TRBJ1-5; 7 positions agree with TRBD1. CDR3 length: 16 residues. CDR1 and CDR2 (germline): SEHNR, FQNEAQ (reference sequence). The ends lost 1 base at V and 0 bases at J; junction bases unmatched: 3. The CDR3, as DNA: TGTGCCAGCAGCTTAGGGGACAGAGATAGCAATCAGCCCCAGCATTTT. Protein sequence: CASSLGDRDSNQPQHF.

The chain uses TRBV6-5 and TRBJ1-3; TRBD1 aligns across 11 bases. Losses at the gene ends were 5 bases for V and 8 bases for J; bases not matched to a gene: 5. This CDR3 comprises 14 residues. Germline V gene lookup returns CDR1 MNHEY and CDR2 SVGAGI. Here the CDR3 DNA reads TGTGCCAGCAGTCAACCGGGACAGGGGGACACCATATATTTT. It specifies CASSQPGQGDTIYF.

This clone has a single count. The chain is built from TRBV5-5 and TRBJ1-1; tentative D call: TRBD1 (5 bases). The CDR3 consists of 14 residues. Trimming removed 4 bases from V and 0 bases from J, with 10 bases in between. Germline-derived CDR1 and CDR2 are SGHKS and YYEKEE (reference sequence). The CDR3 here is CASSPGQVNTEAFF. The CDR3 DNA reads as TGTGCCAGCAGCCCTGGACAAGTGAACACTGAAGCTTTCTTT.

The gene calls are TRBV13 and TRBJ1-1; D may be TRBD1 (6 bases). Germline V gene data show CDR1 as PRHDT and CDR2 as FYEKMQ (reference sequence). V lost 5 bases, J lost 3 bases, and 22 bases lay in between. CDR3 length equals 17 residues. CDR3 DNA: TGTGCCAGCAGCGCCGCCCGATCCAGGGGTATAGACACTGAAGCTTTCTTT. Encoded protein: CASSAARSRGIDTEAFF.

The chain joins TRBV11-3 to TRBJ2-7; the D is unclear. Between the trimmed V and J ends, which lost 4 bases and 7 bases, there was a span of 26 bases. Germline assignment: CDR1 SGHNT and CDR2 YENEEA. The CDR3 runs to 17 residues. Here the CDR3 DNA reads TGTGCCAGCAGCTCCCCAAGCCCCTTGATTGCCCGGTGGGAGCAGTACTTC. Translated: CASSSPSPLIARWEQYF. The whole variable domain, filled in from reference TRBV11-3 and TRBJ2-7, reads EAGVVQSPRYKIIEKKQPVAFWCNPISGHNTLYWYLQNLGQGPELLIRYENEEAVDDSQLPKDRFSAERLKGVDSTLKIQPAELGDSAVYLCASSSPSPLIARWEQYFGPGTRLTVT.

This sequence joins TRBV12-3 or TRBV12-4 and TRBJ1-5; D remains unclear. This CDR3 is 13 amino acids long. V was cut by 6 bases and J by 7 bases, with 13 bases left in between. In nucleotides, the CDR3 is TGTGCCAGCAGGGTGAGCCTCGGGCAGCCCCAGCATTTT. Translating it yields CASRVSLGQPQHF.

The chain carries TRBV18 and TRBJ1-1; the D gene is possibly TRBD1 (5 bases). V lost 0 bases and J lost 1, with 12 bases in between. CDR3 length equals 16 residues. Looked up from germline, CDR1 is KGHSH and CDR2 is LQKENI. The CDR3 region has the DNA TGTGCCAGCTCACCACCGGGGGGAGGGCCGAACACTGAAGCTTTCTTT. Residues: CASSPPGGGPNTEAFF.

The chain couples TRBV18 to TRBJ1-1; D is unclear. Trimming pared 3 bases from V and 2 bases from J, leaving 13 bases between. The CDR3 loop spans 15 amino acids. Germline CDR1 KGHSH, CDR2 LQKENI. CDR3 region: CASSPSPQLNTEAFF. The CDR3 DNA is TGTGCCAGCTCACCTTCGCCCCAGTTAAACACTGAAGCTTTCTTT.

J is TRBJ1-2 and V is TRBV9, with no clear D. Germline-derived CDR1 and CDR2 are SGDLS and YYNGEE. The CDR3 is 15 residues long. Deletions cut 1 base from V and 4 bases from J, with 14 bases between. The CDR3 DNA sequence: TGTGCCAGCAGCGTAATGGAACCTGGGCCCTATGGCTACACCTTC. Residues: CASSVMEPGPYGYTF.

The V and J genes are TRBV11-2 and TRBJ2-5; 8 positions match TRBD2. Germline V gene data show CDR1 as SGHAT and CDR2 as FQNNGV. Trimming removed 3 bases from V and 1 base from J; junction bases left unmatched: 4. CDR3 size: 15 residues. The chain's CDR3 is CASSFGGAFQETQYF. CDR3 sequence (DNA): TGTGCCAGCAGCTTCGGGGGGGCCTTCCAAGAGACCCAGTACTTC.

The chain combines TRBV6-6 with TRBJ2-7, with 8 bases identical to TRBD2. The length of the CDR3 is 13 residues. Germline CDR1 and CDR2: MNHNY and SVGAGI (reference sequence). After removal of 0 bases from V and 7 bases from J, the junction contained 2 bases not matched to a gene. CDR3: CASSYSTGGEQYF. The CDR3 DNA reads as TGTGCCAGCAGTTACTCGACGGGGGGGGAGCAGTACTTC.

The rearrangement joins TRBV27 to TRBJ2-3; 10 nucleotides agree with TRBD1. The CDR3 is made up of 15 amino acids. The junction had 4 bases not matched to a gene; V was cut back by 5 bases and J by 2 bases. CDR1 is MNHEY and CDR2 is SMNVEV in the germline V gene (reference sequence). CDR3 DNA: TGTGCCAGCAGTAGAAGACAGGGGGCCACAGATACGCAGTATTTT. Translating it yields CASSRRQGATDTQYF.

The genes are TRBV4-2 and TRBJ1-4; possibly TRBD1 for D (5 bases). Germline CDR1 LGHNA, CDR2 YNFKEQ. Between the trimmed V and J ends, which lost 4 bases and 4 bases, there was a span of 13 bases. This CDR3 region has 15 residues. The CDR3 nucleotides read TGTGCCAGCAGCCCTCTTGGGGGGATTAATGAAAAACTGTTTTTT. Amino acids: CASSPLGGINEKLFF.

This clone is a singleton in its sample. This chain uses TRBV29-1 with TRBJ2-2, with D unresolved. The germline V gene has CDR1 SQVTM and CDR2 ANQGSEA. This CDR3 contains 13 residues. Trimming shortened V by 3 bases and J by 2 bases, and 7 bases separated the two germline ends. The CDR3 loop reads CSVEAVNTGELFF. DNA of the CDR3: TGCAGCGTTGAGGCAGTCAACACCGGGGAGCTGTTTTTT.

V and J are TRBV5-1 and TRBJ1-2, with 7 bases aligning to TRBD1. The germline V gene has CDR1 SGHRS and CDR2 YFSETQ. Trimming removed 4 bases from V and 4 bases from J; junction bases left unmatched: 4. The CDR3 is 13 residues long. CDR3 sequence: CASSRTGVYGYTF. The CDR3 DNA follows: TGCGCCAGCAGCCGGACAGGCGTCTATGGCTACACCTTC.

In this sample, this clone turned up once. This chain joins TRBV6-5 and TRBJ2-5; 9 bases line up with TRBD1. The V segment lost 6 bases and the J segment 5 bases; nucleotides outside the gene matches: 10. CDR3 size: 15 residues. CDR1 MNHEY and CDR2 SVGAGI come from the germline V gene. The CDR3 loop reads CASRTIQGALETQYF. The CDR3 coding sequence is TGTGCCAGCAGGACAATACAGGGGGCGTTGGAGACCCAGTACTTC.

CDR3: CASSLGTATEAFF. The CDR3 nucleotides read TGTGCCAGCAGCTTAGGGACAGCCACTGAAGCTTTCTTT. The genes are TRBV7-2 and TRBJ1-1, with D possibly TRBD1 on 6 matching bases. Trimming shortened V by 1 base and J by 4 bases, and 7 bases separated the two germline ends. The germline V gene encodes CDR1 SGHTA and CDR2 FQGNSA. This CDR3 comprises 13 residues.

CDR3 sequence: CASDRVGELFF. In DNA form, the CDR3 reads TGTGCCAGCGATAGAGTCGGGGAGCTGTTTTTT. The V gene is TRBV7-9, the J gene TRBJ2-2; D is undetermined. The V end was cut by 8 bases, the J end by 7 bases, with 8 bases between. This CDR3 has 11 residues. Germline CDR1 reads SEHNR; CDR2 reads FQNEAQ (reference sequence). The whole variable domain, remainder taken from reference TRBV7-9 and TRBJ2-2, is DTGVSQNPRHKITKRGQNVTFRCDPISEHNRLYWYRQTLGQGPEFLTYFQNEAQLEKSRLLSDRFSAERPKGSFSTLEIQRTEQGDSAMYLCASDRVGELFFGEGSRLTVL.

The chain is built from TRBV7-2 and TRBJ1-2; 9 bases agree with TRBD1. The CDR3 extends over 16 amino acids. V lost 5 bases to trimming and J lost 5 bases; unmatched junction nucleotides: 12. Germline V CDR1 and CDR2: SGHTA, FQGNSA. Written as DNA, the CDR3 is TGTGCCAGCAGCCAAATCCAACAGGGGGCTAGGTATGGCTACACCTTC. This translates into CASSQIQQGARYGYTF.

The chain combines TRBV5-1 with TRBJ1-4; TRBD1 might be the D (6 bases). The V and J ends lost 2 bases and 6 bases respectively, with 23 bases between them. The CDR3 is made up of 18 amino acids. Germline-derived CDR1 and CDR2 are SGHRS and YFSETQ. Here the CDR3 DNA reads TGCGCCAGCAGCTTCTTGCCCATTGGGGGCGCAGGGGATGAAAAACTGTTTTTT. Translated: CASSFLPIGGAGDEKLFF.

The sample holds one count of this clone. Since the CDR3 does not end with the conserved phenylalanine or tryptophan, this likely comes from a read error. It is unclear where the CDR3 begins or ends on the DNA, so no DNA is shown, and the CDR3 is as TCRdb lists it. The chain links TRBV9 to TRBJ2-7; TRBD1, the table's D call, was not compared with the DNA. Germline CDR1 is SGDLS and CDR2 is YYNGEE. The CDR3 is 10 residues long, ends included. Here the CDR3 reads CASSVDHRVS.

The table lists this clone with a count of one. This chain uses TRBV2 with TRBJ1-5; D uncertain. V was pared by 1 base and J by 4 bases, with 14 bases between. Germline loops: CDR1 SNHLY, CDR2 FYNNEI. The CDR3 consists of 16 residues. The CDR3 spells CASSEDGGQWNQPQHF. In DNA, the CDR3 is TGTGCCAGCAGTGAAGACGGAGGGCAATGGAATCAGCCCCAGCATTTT.

This clone was seen a handful of times. The chain carries TRBV7-6 and TRBJ2-2; 8 bases are shared with TRBD2. This CDR3 has 18 amino acids. Germline V gene data show CDR1 as SGHVS and CDR2 as FNYEAQ. With V trimmed by 1 base and J by 4 bases, 11 bases remained unmatched. The DNA for the CDR3 is TGTGCCAGCAGCTTAGAGATAACTAGCGGCACCATCACCGGGGAGCTGTTTTTT. As protein: CASSLEITSGTITGELFF.